These 9 T cell receptor beta chains share one sample of origin, sequenced in a study of blood T cell repertoires in COVID-19. Measured with immunoSEQ multiplex PCR; TCRdb has only the in-frame clones, and not every one. The table lists fewer than 250,000 clones, roughly four fifths of them singletons. Sequences were obtained from PBMCs or T cells enriched from blood (not recorded which). The receptors derive from a woman between 40 and 55 years old who had been exposed to COVID-19.

The J gene is TRBJ2-7, the V gene TRBV30, with D maybe TRBD1 (6 bases). The germline CDR1 and CDR2 sequences are GTSNPN and SVGIG (reference sequence). V gave up 4 bases and J gave up 2 bases, with 15 bases separating them. The CDR3 has 14 amino acids. The CDR3 loop is CAWIPRDTPYEQYF. The CDR3 DNA sequence: TGTGCCTGGATCCCCCGGGACACACCCTACGAGCAGTACTTC.

In DNA form, the CDR3 reads TGTGCCAGCAGTTACACCGCGGGGGGGCGTGAGACCCAGTACTTC. This codes for CASSYTAGGRETQYF. This chain uses TRBV6-5 with TRBJ2-5; TRBD2 matches at 9 bases. CDR3 size: 15 residues. V lost 2 bases, J lost 5 bases, and 6 bases stayed unmatched. Germline CDR1 reads MNHEY; CDR2 reads SVGAGI.

This clone was picked up many times. The chain carries TRBV4-1 and TRBJ1-2; tentative D call: TRBD1 (5 bases). The CDR3 is 15 amino acids. Germline-derived CDR1 and CDR2 are MGHRA and YSYEKL. Trimming left V 4 bases short and J 7 bases short, with 19 bases between. CDR3 in DNA: TGCGCCAGCAGCCTCGGAGTCTTAACCGGGGGTGGCTACACCTTC. Residues: CASSLGVLTGGGYTF.

The V and J genes are TRBV3-1 (or the pseudogene TRBV3-2) and TRBJ2-4, with D possibly being TRBD1 (6 bases). CDR1 and CDR2 (germline): LGHDT, YNNKEL (reference sequence). The CDR3 sequence is 16 residues long. The V and J ends lost 1 base and 2 bases respectively, with 12 bases between them. CDR3 coding DNA: TGTGCCAGCAGCCAAGCTGTCACAGGGCCCAAAAACATTCAGTACTTC. Translated, it gives CASSQAVTGPKNIQYF.

This clone was observed a single time. The V and J genes are TRBV30 and TRBJ1-4; D is perhaps TRBD1 (5 bases). Trimming removed 3 bases at V and 7 bases at J, with 18 bases between. The CDR3 is 15 residues long. Germline V gene lookup returns CDR1 GTSNPN and CDR2 SVGIG (reference sequence). The CDR3 DNA follows: TGTGCCTGGAGCCTAGGGGAGGAACTGAGTGAAAAACTGTTTTTT. Amino acid sequence: CAWSLGEELSEKLFF.

The V gene is TRBV2, the J gene TRBJ1-4; TRBD1 aligns across 11 bases. The V gene's germline CDR1 is SNHLY and CDR2 FYNNEI. The CDR3 has 14 residues. With 7 bases clipped from V and 8 bases from J, the junction kept 6 bases outside the gene matches. The CDR3 DNA sequence: TGTGCCAGCACAGGACAGGGGGCGGGGGAAAAACTGTTTTTT. Translating gives CASTGQGAGEKLFF.

Only a few counts were recorded for this clone. The CDR3 DNA is TGTGCCAGCAGTGAAGACAGCCGAACCCCGGTCACCGGGGAGCTGTTTTTT. It codes for CASSEDSRTPVTGELFF. V gene TRBV6-1 combines with J gene TRBJ2-2, with no clear D. Germline V CDR1 and CDR2: MNHNS, SASEGT. Between the trimmed V and J ends, which lost 1 base and 4 bases, there was a span of 16 bases. The CDR3 contains 17 residues.

The J gene is TRBJ1-1, the V gene TRBV7-3, with unresolved D. V lost 2 bases, J lost 4 bases, and 11 bases lay in between. This CDR3 has 14 residues. Germline CDR1 reads SGHTA; CDR2 reads FQGTGA. The CDR3 DNA reads TGTGCCAGCAGCTTATTAGCGGGGAGCACTGAAGCTTTCTTT. Protein product: CASSLLAGSTEAFF.

In its sample, this clone was seen once. This chain connects TRBV6-5 to TRBJ2-3, with a weak D call TRBD2 (6 bases). Trimming cost V 2 bases and J 3 bases, with 12 bases left between them. CDR1 and CDR2 from the germline V gene are MNHEY and SVGAGI. CDR3 length equals 15 residues. CDR3 in DNA: TGTGCCAGCAGTTACGGGCGGGGACGGACAGATACGCAGTATTTT. Protein: CASSYGRGRTDTQYF.